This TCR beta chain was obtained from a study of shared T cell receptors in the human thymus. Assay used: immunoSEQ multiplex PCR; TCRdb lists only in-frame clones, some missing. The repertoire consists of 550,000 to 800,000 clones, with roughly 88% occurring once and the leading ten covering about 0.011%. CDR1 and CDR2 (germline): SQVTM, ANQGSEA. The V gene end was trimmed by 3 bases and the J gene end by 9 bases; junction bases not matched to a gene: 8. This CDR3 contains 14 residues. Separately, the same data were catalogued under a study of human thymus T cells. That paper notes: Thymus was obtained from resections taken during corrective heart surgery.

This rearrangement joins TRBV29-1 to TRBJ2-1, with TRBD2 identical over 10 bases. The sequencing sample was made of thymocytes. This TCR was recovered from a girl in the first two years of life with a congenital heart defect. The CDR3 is CSVESGGASGEQFF. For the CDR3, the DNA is TGCAGCGTTGAGAGCGGGGGGGCCTCCGGTGAGCAGTTCTTC.